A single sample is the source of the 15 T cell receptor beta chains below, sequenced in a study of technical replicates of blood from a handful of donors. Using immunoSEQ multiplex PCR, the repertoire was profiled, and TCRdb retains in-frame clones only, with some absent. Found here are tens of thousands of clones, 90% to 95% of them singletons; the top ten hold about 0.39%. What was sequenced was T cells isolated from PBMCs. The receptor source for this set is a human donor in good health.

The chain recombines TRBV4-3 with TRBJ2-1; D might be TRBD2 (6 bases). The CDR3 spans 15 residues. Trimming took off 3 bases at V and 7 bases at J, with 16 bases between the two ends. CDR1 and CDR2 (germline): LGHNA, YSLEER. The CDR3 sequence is CASSQGGVWGNEQFF. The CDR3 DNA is TGCGCCAGCAGCCAGGGGGGAGTTTGGGGGAATGAGCAGTTCTTC.

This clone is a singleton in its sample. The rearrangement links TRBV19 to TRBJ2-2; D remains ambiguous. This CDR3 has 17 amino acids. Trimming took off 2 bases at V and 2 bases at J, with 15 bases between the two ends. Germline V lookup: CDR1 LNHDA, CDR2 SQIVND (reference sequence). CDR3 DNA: TGTGCCAGTAGTATAAATAGGCGACAATTAAACACCGGGGAGCTGTTTTTT. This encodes CASSINRRQLNTGELFF.

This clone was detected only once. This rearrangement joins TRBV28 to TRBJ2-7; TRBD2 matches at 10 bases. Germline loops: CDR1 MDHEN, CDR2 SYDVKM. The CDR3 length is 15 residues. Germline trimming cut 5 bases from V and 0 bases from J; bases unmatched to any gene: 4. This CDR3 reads CASSPLAGASYEQYF. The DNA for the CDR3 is TGTGCCAGCAGTCCGCTAGCGGGAGCCTCCTACGAGCAGTACTTC.

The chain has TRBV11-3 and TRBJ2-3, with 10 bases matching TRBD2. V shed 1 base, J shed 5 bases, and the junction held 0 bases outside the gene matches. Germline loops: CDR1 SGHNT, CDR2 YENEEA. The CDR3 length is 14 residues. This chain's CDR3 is CASSLVAGGDTQYF. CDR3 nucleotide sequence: TGTGCCAGCAGCTTAGTAGCGGGAGGAGATACGCAGTATTTT.

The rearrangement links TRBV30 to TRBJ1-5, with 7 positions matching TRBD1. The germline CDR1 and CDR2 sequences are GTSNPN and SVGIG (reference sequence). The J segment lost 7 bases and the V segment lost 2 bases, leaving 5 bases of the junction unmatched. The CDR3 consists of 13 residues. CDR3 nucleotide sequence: TGTGCCTGGAGTACAGGGGAATGGCAGCCCCAGCATTTT. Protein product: CAWSTGEWQPQHF.

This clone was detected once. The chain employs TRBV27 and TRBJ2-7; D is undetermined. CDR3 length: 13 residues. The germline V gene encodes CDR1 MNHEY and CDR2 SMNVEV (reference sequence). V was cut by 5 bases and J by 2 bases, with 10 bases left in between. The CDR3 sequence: CASSLPETYEQYF. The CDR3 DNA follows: TGTGCCAGCAGTCTTCCAGAAACCTACGAGCAGTACTTC.

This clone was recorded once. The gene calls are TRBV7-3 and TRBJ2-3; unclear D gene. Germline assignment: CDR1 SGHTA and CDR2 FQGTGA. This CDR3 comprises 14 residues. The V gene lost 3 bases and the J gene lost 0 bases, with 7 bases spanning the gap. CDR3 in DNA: TGTGCCAGCAGCTTTATAGCTAGCACAGATACGCAGTATTTT. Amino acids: CASSFIASTDTQYF.

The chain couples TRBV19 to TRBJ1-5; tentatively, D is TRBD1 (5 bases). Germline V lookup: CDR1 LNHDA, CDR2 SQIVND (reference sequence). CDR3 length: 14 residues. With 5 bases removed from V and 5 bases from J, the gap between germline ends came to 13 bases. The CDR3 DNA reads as TGTGCCAGTAGTCCCACCGGGGGGGATCAGCCCCAGCATTTT. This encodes CASSPTGGDQPQHF.

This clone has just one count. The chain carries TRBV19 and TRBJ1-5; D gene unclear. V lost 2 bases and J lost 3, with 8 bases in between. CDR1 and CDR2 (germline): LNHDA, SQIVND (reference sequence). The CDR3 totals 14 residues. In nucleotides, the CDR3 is TGTGCCAGTAGTATAAGTAGCTACAATCAGCCCCAGCATTTT. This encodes CASSISSYNQPQHF.

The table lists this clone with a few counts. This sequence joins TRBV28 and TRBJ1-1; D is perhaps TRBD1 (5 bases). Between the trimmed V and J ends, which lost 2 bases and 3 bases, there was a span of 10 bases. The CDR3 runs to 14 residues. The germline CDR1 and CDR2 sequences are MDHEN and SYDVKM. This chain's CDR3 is CASSLPGFYTEAFF. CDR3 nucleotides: TGTGCCAGCAGTTTACCAGGGTTTTACACTGAAGCTTTCTTT.

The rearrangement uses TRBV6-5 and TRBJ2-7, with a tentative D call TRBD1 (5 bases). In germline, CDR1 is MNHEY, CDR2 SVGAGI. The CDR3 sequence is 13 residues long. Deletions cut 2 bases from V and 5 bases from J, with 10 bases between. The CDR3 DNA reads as TGTGCCAGCAGTTACCAGGGCCCCGACGAGCAGTACTTC. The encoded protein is CASSYQGPDEQYF.

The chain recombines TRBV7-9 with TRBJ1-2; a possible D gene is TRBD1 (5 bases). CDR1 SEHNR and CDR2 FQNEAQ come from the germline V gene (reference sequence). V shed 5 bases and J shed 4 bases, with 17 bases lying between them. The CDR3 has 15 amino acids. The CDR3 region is CASSPGRGRGYGYTF. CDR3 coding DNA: TGTGCCAGCAGCCCAGGGCGGGGTAGGGGCTATGGCTACACCTTC.

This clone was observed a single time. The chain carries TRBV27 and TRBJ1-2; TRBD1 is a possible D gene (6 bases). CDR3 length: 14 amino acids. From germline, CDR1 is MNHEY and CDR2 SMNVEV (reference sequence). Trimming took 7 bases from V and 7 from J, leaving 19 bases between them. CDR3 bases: TGTGCCAGCAAACTAAACAGGGCGGATATTGGCTACACCTTC. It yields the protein CASKLNRADIGYTF.

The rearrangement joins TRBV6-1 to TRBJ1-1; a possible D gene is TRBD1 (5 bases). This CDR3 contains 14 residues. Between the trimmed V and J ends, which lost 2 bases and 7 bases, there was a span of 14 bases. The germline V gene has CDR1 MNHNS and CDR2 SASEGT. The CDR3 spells CASSERGTGGEAFF. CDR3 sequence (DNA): TGTGCCAGCAGTGAAAGAGGGACGGGGGGTGAAGCTTTCTTT.

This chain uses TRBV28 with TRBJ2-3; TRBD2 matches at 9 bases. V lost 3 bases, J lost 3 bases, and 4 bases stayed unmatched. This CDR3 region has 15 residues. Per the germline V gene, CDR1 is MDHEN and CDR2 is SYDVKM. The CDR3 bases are TGTGCCAGCAGTTTTGAAACTAGCGGGACAGATACGCAGTATTTT. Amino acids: CASSFETSGTDTQYF.